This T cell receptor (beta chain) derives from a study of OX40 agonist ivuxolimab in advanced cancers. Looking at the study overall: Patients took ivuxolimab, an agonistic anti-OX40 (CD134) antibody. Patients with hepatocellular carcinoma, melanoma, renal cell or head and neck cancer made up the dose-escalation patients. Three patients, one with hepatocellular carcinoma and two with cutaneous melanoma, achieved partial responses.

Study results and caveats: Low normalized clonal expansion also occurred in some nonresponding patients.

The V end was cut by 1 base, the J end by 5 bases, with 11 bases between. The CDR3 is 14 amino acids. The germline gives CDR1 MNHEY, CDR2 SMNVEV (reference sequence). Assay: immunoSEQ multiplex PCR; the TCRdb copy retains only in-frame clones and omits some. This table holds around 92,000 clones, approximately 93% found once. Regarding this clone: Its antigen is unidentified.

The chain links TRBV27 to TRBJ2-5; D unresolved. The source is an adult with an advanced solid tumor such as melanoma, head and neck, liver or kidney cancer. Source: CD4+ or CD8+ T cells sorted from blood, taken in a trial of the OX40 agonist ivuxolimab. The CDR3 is CASSLYQRRETQYF. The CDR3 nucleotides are TGTGCCAGCAGTTTATACCAGAGAAGGGAGACCCAGTACTTC.